These T cell receptor beta chains were read from a single sample in a study of technical replicates of blood from several donors. Method: immunoSEQ multiplex PCR; TCRdb's copy keeps in-frame clones and lacks some. The table includes tens of thousands of clones, roughly 96% detected once. The sample taken for sequencing was T cells isolated from PBMCs. Receptor source: a human donor in good health. Both conserved end residues are part of each CDR3. Each record gives: D gene, clone size, V gene, J gene, CDR3 protein, CDR3 DNA. The D gene is left open where the match is weak. Clone size is given for some rows only: seen once, a few or many times, or a class if the clone is expanded.

TRBD2	NA	TRBV5-1	TRBJ2-7	CASSRGLAEPGYEQYF	TGCGCCAGCAGCCGTGGACTAGCGGAGCCAGGATACGAGCAGTACTTC
NA	NA	TRBV7-9	TRBJ2-4	CASSLDRLIAKNIQYF	TGTGCCAGCAGCTTGGACAGATTGATAGCCAAAAACATTCAGTACTTC
NA	NA	TRBV29-1	TRBJ2-7	CSVEDLWRAGEQYF	TGCAGCGTTGAAGATCTGTGGAGGGCGGGCGAGCAGTACTTC
NA	once	TRBV2	TRBJ1-4	CASSESGFGGDEKLFF	TGTGCCAGCAGTGAATCGGGATTCGGTGGGGATGAAAAACTGTTTTTT
NA	NA	TRBV28	TRBJ2-7	CASSREGPWHF	TGTGCCAGCAGCCGCGAGGGTCCGTGGCACTTC
TRBD1	NA	TRBV7-8	TRBJ1-2	CASSRRGTGDGYTF	TGTGCCAGCAGCCGCCGGGGGACAGGGGATGGCTACACCTTC
TRBD1	NA	TRBV5-1	TRBJ2-3	CASSPTGTASTDTQYF	TGCGCCAGCAGCCCTACCGGGACAGCTAGCACAGATACGCAGTATTTT
NA	NA	TRBV4-1	TRBJ2-1	CASSHRDTRYENEQFF	TGCGCCAGCAGCCACCGAGACACCCGCTATGAGAATGAGCAGTTCTTC
NA	NA	TRBV29-1	TRBJ2-1	CSVDMTGDNEQFF	TGCAGCGTTGATATGACGGGAGACAATGAGCAGTTCTTC
NA	NA	TRBV18	TRBJ1-1	CASSPPGSPLAFF	TGTGCCAGCTCACCACCGGGGAGCCCCTTAGCTTTCTTT
NA	NA	TRBV2	TRBJ1-2	CASRGASYGYTF	TGTGCCAGCAGGGGAGCCAGCTATGGCTACACCTTC
NA	NA	TRBV5-4	TRBJ2-2	CASNSGTGELFF	TGTGCCAGCAATTCCGGGACCGGGGAGCTGTTTTTT
NA	NA	TRBV9	TRBJ1-1	CASSVDPGVDTEAFF	TGTGCCAGCAGCGTAGATCCCGGGGTGGACACTGAAGCTTTCTTT
TRBD2	NA	TRBV27	TRBJ2-1	CASSLWGTSGYNEQFF	TGTGCCAGCAGTTTATGGGGGACTAGCGGGTACAATGAGCAGTTCTTC
TRBD1	NA	TRBV27	TRBJ1-2	CASSLKGANFNGYTF	TGTGCCAGCAGTTTAAAGGGGGCAAACTTTAATGGCTACACCTTC
TRBD2	NA	TRBV7-2	TRBJ2-2	CASSFGLAGAGELFF	TGTGCCAGCAGCTTCGGACTAGCGGGAGCCGGGGAGCTGTTTTTT
TRBD1	once	TRBV23-1	TRBJ2-5	CASSPDRGQETQYF	TGCGCCAGCAGTCCCGACAGGGGGCAAGAGACCCAGTACTTC
TRBD1	NA	TRBV30	TRBJ1-4	CAWRHIQGTWEKLFF	TGTGCCTGGAGGCATATACAGGGGACTTGGGAAAAACTGTTTTTT
NA	NA	TRBV15	TRBJ2-7	CATSRDVGGGNEQYF	TGTGCCACCAGCAGAGATGTAGGAGGGGGCAACGAGCAGTACTTC
NA	NA	TRBV4-1	TRBJ1-5	CASSPRESNQPQHF	TGCGCCAGCAGCCCCCGGGAGAGCAATCAGCCCCAGCATTTT
NA	NA	TRBV4-2	TRBJ1-6	CASSQATGKGSPLHF	TGTGCCAGCAGCCAAGCGACCGGGAAAGGTTCACCCCTCCACTTT
NA	once	TRBV27	TRBJ2-1	CASSLSYRHWQFF	TGTGCCAGCAGTTTATCGTACAGACATTGGCAGTTCTTC
TRBD2	NA	TRBV6-5	TRBJ2-2	CASNPSGEEGGELFF	TGTGCCAGCAATCCTAGCGGCGAAGAGGGCGGGGAGCTGTTTTTT
TRBD2	NA	TRBV5-1	TRBJ2-3	CASSLAVERGTDTQYF	TGCGCCAGCAGCTTGGCCGTCGAGCGGGGTACAGATACGCAGTATTTT